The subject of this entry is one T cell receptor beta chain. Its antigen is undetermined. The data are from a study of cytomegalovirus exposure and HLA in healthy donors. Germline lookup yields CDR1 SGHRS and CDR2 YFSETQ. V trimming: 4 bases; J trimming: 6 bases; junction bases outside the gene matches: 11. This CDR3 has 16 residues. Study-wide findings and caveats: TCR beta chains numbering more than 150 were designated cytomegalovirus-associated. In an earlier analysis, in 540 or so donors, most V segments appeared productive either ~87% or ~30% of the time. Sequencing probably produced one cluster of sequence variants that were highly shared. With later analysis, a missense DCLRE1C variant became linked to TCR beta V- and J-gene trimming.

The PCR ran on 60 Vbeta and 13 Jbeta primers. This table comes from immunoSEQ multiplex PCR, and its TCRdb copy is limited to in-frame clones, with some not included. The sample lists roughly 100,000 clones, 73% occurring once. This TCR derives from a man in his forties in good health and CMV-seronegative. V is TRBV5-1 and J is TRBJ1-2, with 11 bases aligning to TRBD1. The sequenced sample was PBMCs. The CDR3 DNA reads TGCGCCAGCAGCAACAGACCGGGACAGGGGGGTAATGGCTACACCTTC. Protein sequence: CASSNRPGQGGNGYTF.